This T cell receptor beta chain was retrieved from a study of blood T cell repertoires in COVID-19. Overall study: T cells, B-cell-depleted T cells, or PBMCs supplied cDNA or gDNA.

The repertoire was sequenced with immunoSEQ multiplex PCR; TCRdb's copy has only in-frame clones and lacks some. The repertoire holds about 120,000 clones, with 85% as singletons. Germline CDR1 is SGHTA and CDR2 is FQGNSA. This CDR3 is built from 14 residues. The V segment lost 4 bases and the J segment 4 bases; nucleotides outside the gene matches: 3. This TCR was sampled from a man at least 80 years old with acute or convalescent COVID-19. Sequenced material: peripheral blood. The chain couples TRBV7-2 to TRBJ1-5; 8 bases line up with TRBD1. The CDR3 nucleotides are TGTGCCAGCAGCTCCAGACAGGGGAATCAGCCCCAGCATTTT. Amino acids: CASSSRQGNQPQHF.